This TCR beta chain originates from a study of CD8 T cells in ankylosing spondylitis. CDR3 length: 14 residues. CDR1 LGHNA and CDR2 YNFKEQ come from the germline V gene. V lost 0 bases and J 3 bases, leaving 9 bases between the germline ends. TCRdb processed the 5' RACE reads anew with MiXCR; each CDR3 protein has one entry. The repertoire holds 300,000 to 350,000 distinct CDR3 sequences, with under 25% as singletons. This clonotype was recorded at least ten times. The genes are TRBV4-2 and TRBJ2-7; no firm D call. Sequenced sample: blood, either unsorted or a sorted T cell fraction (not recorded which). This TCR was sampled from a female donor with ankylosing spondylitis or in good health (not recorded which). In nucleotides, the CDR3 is TGTGCCAGCAGCCAAGATGTCAGGAACTACGAGCAGTACTTC. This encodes CASSQDVRNYEQYF.